What follows are 23 T cell receptor beta chains derived from one specimen sequenced in a study of blood T cell repertoires in COVID-19. Sequencing was performed with immunoSEQ multiplex PCR; in TCRdb, only in-frame clones are kept and a portion is missing. Of about 440,000 clones in the sample, about 89% were seen once. Sample: peripheral blood. The receptors here all came from a woman younger than 45 with acute or convalescent COVID-19.

This rearrangement joins TRBV3-1 (or the pseudogene TRBV3-2) to TRBJ2-7, with TRBD2 as a possible D gene (6 bases). V lost 4 bases to trimming and J lost 3 bases, with 10 bases between them. CDR3 length equals 13 residues. In germline, CDR1 is LGHDT, CDR2 YNNKEL (reference sequence). In DNA form, the CDR3 reads TGTGCCAGCAGCCCGCAGACTAGCTACGAGCAGTACTTC. It codes for CASSPQTSYEQYF.

In this sample, this clone turned up a few times. The CDR3 reads CASTRGVVAGELFF. In DNA form, the CDR3 reads TGTGCCAGCACAAGGGGCGTAGTGGCCGGGGAGCTGTTTTTT. The chain couples TRBV7-2 to TRBJ2-2, with TRBD1 as a possible D gene (5 bases). The CDR3 length is 14 residues. Between the trimmed V and J ends, which lost 7 bases and 6 bases, there was a span of 15 bases. Germline CDR1 and CDR2: SGHTA and FQGNSA.

This clone came up a few times. The genes are TRBV30 and TRBJ2-7; the D gene is possibly TRBD1 (6 bases). This CDR3 has 13 residues. The ends were cut back, 1 base at V and 3 bases at J, with 10 bases in the middle. From germline, CDR1 is GTSNPN and CDR2 SVGIG (reference sequence). The CDR3 sequence is CAWSEDSHYEQYF. The CDR3 nucleotides are TGTGCCTGGAGTGAGGACAGCCACTACGAGCAGTACTTC.

This clone was counted a single time. This rearrangement joins TRBV2 to TRBJ2-3, with 9 bases lining up with TRBD1. The germline V gene encodes CDR1 SNHLY and CDR2 FYNNEI. The CDR3 consists of 14 residues. V trimming: 4 bases; J trimming: 3 bases; junction bases outside the gene matches: 2. In DNA, the CDR3 is TGTGCCAGCAGTGGACAGGGGGGAACAGATACGCAGTATTTT. Protein: CASSGQGGTDTQYF.

Note on this clone: Other nucleotide sequences in the sample specify the same CDR3. The genes are TRBV28 and TRBJ1-3, with D uncertain. V shed 5 bases and J shed 4 bases, with 12 bases lying between them. Germline values: CDR1 MDHEN, CDR2 SYDVKM. The CDR3 has 14 amino acids. In DNA, the CDR3 is TGTGCCAGCAGTCCGTGGACGGGAGGAAACACCATATATTTT. This codes for CASSPWTGGNTIYF.

This CDR3 reads CASSTGSGGYTF. CDR3 nucleotide sequence: TGTGCCAGCAGCACAGGGTCAGGTGGCTACACCTTC. V gene TRBV14 combines with J gene TRBJ1-2, with D perhaps matching TRBD1 (6 bases). This CDR3 comprises 12 residues. Germline V lookup: CDR1 SGHDN, CDR2 FVKESK. V shed 5 bases and J shed 7 bases, with 11 bases lying between them.

This sequence joins TRBV27 and TRBJ2-1; 11 nucleotides agree with TRBD2. Per the germline V gene, CDR1 is MNHEY and CDR2 is SMNVEV (reference sequence). V lost 7 bases to trimming and J lost 5 bases; unmatched junction nucleotides: 7. The CDR3 totals 15 residues. CDR3 sequence reads: CASTVSGGAHNEQFF. For the CDR3, the DNA is TGTGCCAGCACCGTTAGCGGGGGGGCTCACAATGAGCAGTTCTTC.

The chain carries TRBV27 and TRBJ2-1; perhaps TRBD2 as D (6 bases). The length of the CDR3 is 13 residues. V was cut by 6 bases and J by 7 bases, with 13 bases left in between. Germline V gene lookup returns CDR1 MNHEY and CDR2 SMNVEV (reference sequence). In nucleotides, the CDR3 is TGTGCCAGCAGACCCGGGGGAACAAATGAGCAGTTCTTC. Protein: CASRPGGTNEQFF.

The V gene is TRBV18, the J gene TRBJ1-4; maybe TRBD1 (6 bases). Deletions cut 4 bases from V and 5 bases from J, with 20 bases between. Germline-derived CDR1 and CDR2 are KGHSH and LQKENI. This CDR3 contains 17 residues. The CDR3: CASSQAGTTGPNEKLFF. The CDR3 DNA is TGTGCCAGCTCACAAGCCGGTACGACAGGCCCAAATGAAAAACTGTTTTTT. The whole variable domain, filled in from reference TRBV18 and TRBJ1-4, reads NAGVMQNPRHLVRRRGQEARLRCSPMKGHSHVYWYRQLPEEGLKFMVYLQKENIIDESGMPKERFSAEFPKEGPSILRIQQVVRGDSAAYFCASSQAGTTGPNEKLFFGSGTQLSVL.

Comment on this clone: Other DNA sequences within the sample encode an identical CDR3. CDR3 DNA sequence: TGTGCCTGGAGTCTTCAGGGAAATCAGCCCCAGCATTTT. Residues: CAWSLQGNQPQHF. The rearrangement joins TRBV30 to TRBJ1-5; a possible D gene is TRBD1 (5 bases). The V gene lost 2 bases and the J gene lost 4 bases, with 9 bases spanning the gap. The CDR3 contains 13 residues. Germline V gene lookup returns CDR1 GTSNPN and CDR2 SVGIG (reference sequence). The whole variable domain, filled in from reference TRBV30 and TRBJ1-5, reads SQTIHQWPATLVQPVGSPLSLECTVEGTSNPNLYWYRQAAGRGLQLLFYSVGIGQISSEVPQNLSASRPQDRQFILSSKKLLLSDSGFYLCAWSLQGNQPQHFGDGTRLSIL.

This chain joins TRBV6-6 and TRBJ2-7, with TRBD2 identical over 8 bases. J was trimmed by 2 bases and V by 6 bases; bases with no gene match: 9. The CDR3 sequence is 15 residues long. From germline, CDR1 is MNHNY and CDR2 SVGAGI (reference sequence). In DNA, the CDR3 is TGTGCCAGCAGCAGCCGGGGGGGGAAGGCCTACGAGCAGTACTTC. Its protein product is CASSSRGGKAYEQYF.

The chain employs TRBV2 and TRBJ2-7; tentative D call: TRBD1 (6 bases). This CDR3 is built from 11 residues. CDR1 and CDR2 from the germline V gene are SNHLY and FYNNEI. Trimming removed 5 bases at V and 6 bases at J, with 8 bases between. DNA for the CDR3: TGTGCCAGCAGTACAGGGTTCGAGCAGTACTTC. This gives the protein CASSTGFEQYF.

The count of this clone is one. The V gene is TRBV7-8, the J gene TRBJ2-5; 9 bases line up with TRBD2. From germline, CDR1 is SGHVS and CDR2 FQNEAQ. Trimming at V came to 6 bases and at J to 2 bases, leaving 10 bases not matched to a gene. CDR3 length equals 16 residues. The CDR3: CASRTASGGYQETQYF. The CDR3 DNA is TGTGCCAGCAGAACAGCCAGCGGGGGGTATCAAGAGACCCAGTACTTC. The variable domain in full, with the rest retrieved from reference TRBV7-8 and TRBJ2-5, is GAGVSQSPRYKVAKRGQDVALRCDPISGHVSLFWYQQALGQGPEFLTYFQNEAQLDKSGLPSDRFFAERPEGSVSTLKIQRTQQEDSAVYLCASRTASGGYQETQYFGPGTRLLVL.

On this clone: The identical CDR3 is also encoded by other nucleotide sequences in the sample. The DNA of the CDR3 is TGTGCCAGCAGCCCCGGACAGGGGGGTTACTACGAGCAGTACTTC. It yields the protein CASSPGQGGYYEQYF. The rearrangement links TRBV5-4 to TRBJ2-7; 10 positions match TRBD1. CDR1 SGHNT and CDR2 YYREEE come from the germline V gene (reference sequence). The CDR3 is 15 amino acids. V lost 4 bases to trimming and J lost 3 bases; unmatched junction nucleotides: 7.

This clone was detected a few times. The chain employs TRBV5-1 and TRBJ2-2; tentative D call: TRBD2 (6 bases). Deletions cut 3 bases from V and 0 bases from J, with 21 bases between. This CDR3 spans 19 amino acids. Germline V lookup: CDR1 SGHRS, CDR2 YFSETQ. CDR3 amino acids: CASSWRVYIGTSNTGELFF. CDR3 sequence (DNA): TGCGCCAGCAGCTGGAGGGTCTACATAGGGACTTCGAACACCGGGGAGCTGTTTTTT. Using reference TRBV5-1 and TRBJ2-2 for the parts outside the CDR3, the full variable domain is KAGVTQTPRYLIKTRGQQVTLSCSPISGHRSVSWYQQTPGQGLQFLFEYFSETQRNKGNFPGRFSGRQFSNSRSEMNVSTLELGDSALYLCASSWRVYIGTSNTGELFFGEGSRLTVL.

V usage is TRBV21-1 and J usage is TRBJ2-5; the D call of TRBD1 is as the table states it, not checked on the DNA. TRBV21-1 counts as a pseudogene. This CDR3 spans 15 amino acids. The CDR3 reads CASSQDRKVGETQYF. Here the CDR3 DNA reads TGTGCCAGCAGCCAAGACAGGAAGGTGGGGGAGACCCAGTACTTC.

The CDR3 loop is CASSVTSGGAKNEQFF. The DNA for the CDR3 is TGTGCCAGCAGCGTGACTAGCGGGGGGGCAAAAAATGAGCAGTTCTTC. The chain has TRBV11-2 and TRBJ2-1; 14 positions match TRBD2. V was clipped by 5 bases and J by 7 bases; unmatched bases: 7. In germline, CDR1 is SGHAT, CDR2 FQNNGV. This CDR3 region has 16 residues.

This clone showed up just once. The chain couples TRBV28 to TRBJ1-2; TRBD1 matches at 10 bases. The CDR3 contains 15 residues. Germline assignment: CDR1 MDHEN and CDR2 SYDVKM. The junction had 7 bases not matched to a gene; V was cut back by 6 bases and J by 3 bases. The CDR3 spells CASRPGTGAHYGYTF. The DNA of the CDR3 is TGTGCCAGCAGACCCGGGACAGGGGCCCACTATGGCTACACCTTC.

A few counts support this clone. This rearrangement joins TRBV6-5 to TRBJ1-2; D uncertain. Germline-derived CDR1 and CDR2 are MNHEY and SVGAGI. CDR3 size: 13 residues. V lost 7 bases, J lost 0 bases, and 9 bases lay in between. CDR3 amino acids: CASTVTANYGYTF. CDR3 nucleotide sequence: TGTGCCAGCACCGTGACTGCTAACTATGGCTACACCTTC.

In DNA form, the CDR3 reads TGTGCCAGCAGTTACTCGAATTCGGTCTACGGCGGGGAGCTGTTTTTT. Translated: CASSYSNSVYGGELFF. The chain joins TRBV6-5 to TRBJ2-2; D ambiguous. Trimming removed 0 bases at V and 7 bases at J, with 15 bases between. The CDR3 length is 16 residues. CDR1 is MNHEY and CDR2 is SVGAGI in the germline V gene.

The chain links TRBV3-1 (or the pseudogene TRBV3-2) to TRBJ1-4, with 8 bases fitting TRBD1. The CDR3 covers 16 residues. CDR1 is LGHDT, CDR2 YNNKEL, per germline (reference sequence). V lost 1 base and J lost 0; bases outside the gene matches: 1. The DNA of the CDR3 is TGTGCCAGCAGCCAAGGGGGACAGGCAACTAATGAAAAACTGTTTTTT. Translating gives CASSQGGQATNEKLFF.

The V call is TRBV27, the J call TRBJ1-4; unclear D gene. V shed 5 bases and J shed 5 bases, with 18 bases lying between them. CDR3 length: 16 amino acids. Germline loops: CDR1 MNHEY, CDR2 SMNVEV (reference sequence). The CDR3 DNA reads TGTGCCAGCAGTCAAACCCCGAGCGGATTAAATGAAAAACTGTTTTTT. Translation: CASSQTPSGLNEKLFF.

This CDR3 reads CASSQEVGLSNNEQFF. For the CDR3, the DNA is TGTGCCAGCAGCCAAGAGGTGGGACTATCGAACAATGAGCAGTTCTTC. The chain links TRBV3-1 (or the pseudogene TRBV3-2) to TRBJ2-1; 7 bases fit TRBD2. Germline CDR1 reads LGHDT; CDR2 reads YNNKEL (reference sequence). The CDR3 totals 16 residues. The V segment lost 0 bases and the J segment 5 bases; nucleotides outside the gene matches: 7.